The sequence of this TCR beta chain was determined in a study of blood T cell repertoires in COVID-19. The CDR3 consists of 14 residues. The V gene lost 0 bases and the J gene lost 4 bases, with 8 bases spanning the gap. The germline CDR1 and CDR2 sequences are SGHKS and YYEKEE (reference sequence). Measured with immunoSEQ multiplex PCR; TCRdb has only the in-frame clones, and not every one. The sample yields around 200,000 clones, around 83% seen once. This sequence was found in a man aged 40-49 years with active or convalescent COVID-19. The chain employs TRBV5-5 and TRBJ2-1; D uncertain. Sequencing was carried out using peripheral blood. The CDR3 nucleotides read TGTGCCAGCAGCTTGGCTCCAGGTTACAATGAGCAGTTCTTC. Translation: CASSLAPGYNEQFF. Full variable domain (missing parts from reference TRBV5-5 and TRBJ2-1): DAGVTQSPTHLIKTRGQQVTLRCSPISGHKSVSWYQQVLGQGPQFIFQYYEKEERGRGNFPDRFSARQFPNYSSELNVNALLLGDSALYLCASSLAPGYNEQFFGPGTRLTVL.